One sample yielded the 30 T cell receptor beta chains listed below, sequenced in a study of somatic mutations in cytotoxic T cells in rheumatoid arthritis. Some clones are missing from TCRdb's copy, which holds only in-frame ones; the method was immunoSEQ multiplex PCR. This sample has 13,000 to 15,000 clones, with 55% to 85% found just once. Sequenced: CD8+ T cells sorted from blood. The receptors here all came from an adult with rheumatoid arthritis.

This chain uses TRBV21-1 with TRBJ1-2; TRBD1 reflects the table's D call only, with no check against the DNA. TRBV21-1 is listed as a pseudogene. The CDR3 is 13 amino acids. The CDR3 reads CASSNTQNYGYTF. In DNA form, the CDR3 reads TGTGCCAGCAGCAACACACAGAACTATGGCTACACCTTC.

This sequence joins TRBV7-2 and TRBJ1-2, with D possibly matching TRBD1 (6 bases). Germline V CDR1 and CDR2: SGHTA, FQGNSA. There are 16 residues in the CDR3. V gave up 5 bases and J gave up 5 bases, with 21 bases separating them. CDR3 in amino acids: CASSPGTPSFYYGYTF. The CDR3 region has the DNA TGTGCCAGCAGCCCTGGGACACCATCCTTCTATTATGGCTACACCTTC. Complete variable domain (other parts from reference TRBV7-2 and TRBJ1-2): GAGVSQSPSNKVTEKGKDVELRCDPISGHTALYWYRQSLGQGLEFLIYFQGNSAPDKSGLPSDRFSAERTGGSVSTLTIQRTQQEDSAVYLCASSPGTPSFYYGYTFGSGTRLTVV.

The CDR3 DNA reads TGCGCCAGCAGCCAAGATAACCCGCCCAATGAGCAGTTCTTC. This gives the protein CASSQDNPPNEQFF. The chain combines TRBV4-3 with TRBJ2-1; D is unresolved. The length of the CDR3 is 14 residues. Germline CDR1 is LGHNA and CDR2 is YSLEER. V lost 0 bases to trimming and J lost 6 bases, with 9 bases between them.

The gene calls are TRBV9 and TRBJ2-2; no clear D gene. The CDR3 runs to 11 residues. The V end was cut by 3 bases, the J end by 3 bases, with 0 bases between. Germline CDR1 and CDR2: SGDLS and YYNGEE. The CDR3 spells CASSDTGELFF. The CDR3 bases are TGTGCCAGCAGCGACACCGGGGAGCTGTTTTTT.

The count of this clone is one. This chain uses TRBV11-1 with TRBJ2-5; TRBD2 matches 8 bases. Losses at the gene ends were 2 bases for V and 5 bases for J; bases not matched to a gene: 10. CDR1 SGHAT and CDR2 FQDESV come from the germline V gene (reference sequence). This CDR3 spans 16 amino acids. Here the CDR3 DNA reads TGTGCCAGCAGCTTATCAGCGGGGGTTATTCTTGAGACCCAGTACTTC. It translates to CASSLSAGVILETQYF.

This clone occurred a few times. The J gene is TRBJ1-2, the V gene TRBV28; D remains ambiguous. Germline CDR1 reads MDHEN; CDR2 reads SYDVKM. Trimming took off 2 bases at V and 12 bases at J, with 10 bases between the two ends. There are 11 residues in the CDR3. The CDR3 coding sequence is TGTGCCAGCAGTTTAGGGTTGCCGGACACCTTC. This gives the protein CASSLGLPDTF.

The genes are TRBV19 and TRBJ1-1; D gene unclear. CDR3 length equals 15 residues. Germline V gene lookup returns CDR1 LNHDA and CDR2 SQIVND (reference sequence). With 7 bases removed from V and 1 base from J, the gap between germline ends came to 16 bases. In DNA form, the CDR3 reads TGTGCCAGTACCACCGATTTGAGCCAGAACACTGAAGCTTTCTTT. Translating gives CASTTDLSQNTEAFF. The whole variable domain, filled in from reference TRBV19 and TRBJ1-1, reads DGGITQSPKYLFRKEGQNVTLSCEQNLNHDAMYWYRQDPGQGLRLIYYSQIVNDFQKGDIAEGYSVSREKKESFPLTVTSAQKNPTAFYLCASTTDLSQNTEAFFGQGTRLTVV.

This sequence joins TRBV7-3 and TRBJ2-3; a possible D gene is TRBD2 (5 bases). Germline V gene sequence: CDR1 SGHTA, CDR2 FQGTGA. There are 16 residues in the CDR3. Trimming left V 4 bases short and J 4 bases short, with 18 bases between. CDR3 coding DNA: TGTGCCAGCAGCTGGTCGGGGAGCCCCGGCGCAGATACGCAGTATTTT. Amino acids: CASSWSGSPGADTQYF.

This chain links TRBV9 with TRBJ2-7; D not resolved. The germline V and J ends were trimmed by 4 bases and 2 bases, with 13 bases remaining between them. CDR1 and CDR2 (germline): SGDLS, YYNGEE. CDR3 length: 14 residues. CDR3 in DNA: TGTGCCAGCAGCCCCTCGCCGCTTACCTACGAGCAGTACTTC. It is translated as CASSPSPLTYEQYF.

There are a few counts of this clone. The rearrangement joins TRBV10-3 to TRBJ2-7; TRBD1 matches 8 bases. The germline V gene has CDR1 ENHRY and CDR2 SYGVKD. The V and J ends lost 10 bases and 3 bases, in that order; junction bases with no gene match: 8. The CDR3 consists of 13 residues. The chain's CDR3 is CATLGQVHYEQYF. For the CDR3, the DNA is TGTGCCACCTTGGGACAGGTCCACTACGAGCAGTACTTC.

The chain employs TRBV2 and TRBJ1-4; maybe TRBD1 (6 bases). Germline loops: CDR1 SNHLY, CDR2 FYNNEI. The V gene lost 8 bases and the J gene lost 7 bases, with 23 bases spanning the gap. The CDR3 totals 16 residues. As DNA, the CDR3 is TGTGCCAGCCTCGACGAAGGGGGAGGACTAAGTGAAAAACTGTTTTTT. Encoded protein: CASLDEGGGLSEKLFF.

V is TRBV7-3 and J is TRBJ2-5, with 9 bases fitting TRBD2. Germline CDR1 is SGHTA and CDR2 is FQGTGA. V lost 2 bases and J lost 5; bases outside the gene matches: 9. CDR3 length equals 16 residues. The CDR3 loop reads CASSLDPSGAEETQYF. For the CDR3, the DNA is TGTGCCAGCAGCTTAGACCCTAGCGGGGCCGAGGAGACCCAGTACTTC.

CDR3 region: CASSLARAGAYSGANVLTF. CDR3 sequence (DNA): TGTGCCAGCAGCTTAGCGAGGGCGGGAGCCTACTCTGGGGCCAACGTCCTGACTTTC. The gene calls are TRBV7-9 and TRBJ2-6; TRBD2 matches at 7 bases. This CDR3 has 19 residues. Germline V gene lookup returns CDR1 SEHNR and CDR2 FQNEAQ (reference sequence). V was clipped by 0 bases and J by 0 bases; unmatched bases: 8.

This chain connects TRBV6-5 to TRBJ1-1, with a weak D call TRBD1 (6 bases). V was trimmed by 7 bases and J by 9 bases, leaving 15 bases between them. The CDR3 consists of 12 residues. Germline assignment: CDR1 MNHEY and CDR2 SVGAGI. CDR3 amino acids: CASTADSLKAFF. The CDR3 DNA is TGTGCCAGCACCGCGGACAGCCTGAAAGCTTTCTTT.

The chain has TRBV5-4 and TRBJ2-7, with TRBD2 as a possible D gene (6 bases). From germline, CDR1 is SGHNT and CDR2 YYREEE (reference sequence). CDR3 size: 15 residues. Trimming took off 0 bases at V and 1 base at J, with 11 bases between the two ends. The CDR3 loop reads CASSLGWDSSYEQYF. The CDR3 DNA reads TGTGCCAGCAGCTTGGGGTGGGACTCATCCTACGAGCAGTACTTC.

The chain combines TRBV6-5 with TRBJ2-3, with D unclear. The germline gives CDR1 MNHEY, CDR2 SVGAGI. The CDR3 has 13 amino acids. V gave up 6 bases and J gave up 6 bases, with 13 bases separating them. CDR3 sequence reads: CASSLGLPDTQYF. CDR3 in DNA: TGTGCCAGCAGCCTGGGTCTCCCCGATACGCAGTATTTT.

There are a few counts of this clone. The chain carries TRBV4-1 and TRBJ1-1, with a possible D match to TRBD1 (5 bases). The ends were cut back, 4 bases at V and 4 bases at J, with 16 bases in the middle. There are 15 residues in the CDR3. Germline V lookup: CDR1 MGHRA, CDR2 YSYEKL. CDR3 nucleotides: TGCGCCAGCAGCCTGCTCCTGGGGCGAGTCACTGAAGCTTTCTTT. It is translated as CASSLLLGRVTEAFF.

About this clone: One junction end disagrees with the germline gene, perhaps due to a read error. The chain recombines TRBV7-9 with TRBJ2-7, with 8 bases fitting TRBD1. Looked up from germline, CDR1 is SEHNR and CDR2 is FQNEAQ (reference sequence). The CDR3 runs 12 residues. The CDR3, as DNA: TGTGCCAGCAGCTTAGGGACAGGGTCGAATCACTTC. It yields the protein CASSLGTGSNHF.

By share, this clone ranks as medium-sized. This chain uses TRBV7-9 with TRBJ2-3; the D is unclear. The CDR3 extends over 15 amino acids. Germline CDR1 SEHNR, CDR2 FQNEAQ (reference sequence). The V end lost 6 bases, the J end lost 4 bases, and 17 bases lay between the germline ends. CDR3 bases: TGTGCCAGCAGTCAAGCCCTGGGTGGAGCAGATACGCAGTATTTT. Translated, it gives CASSQALGGADTQYF.

The chain recombines TRBV7-9 with TRBJ2-7; D unresolved. The CDR3 is 13 residues long. Trimming took off 0 bases at V and 7 bases at J, with 10 bases between the two ends. Per germline, CDR1 SEHNR and CDR2 FQNEAQ (reference sequence). The CDR3 sequence is CASSLASTLEQYF. CDR3 DNA sequence: TGTGCCAGCAGCTTAGCGTCGACACTGGAGCAGTACTTC.

The chain links TRBV5-1 to TRBJ2-2; 15 nucleotides line up with TRBD2. The germline gives CDR1 SGHRS, CDR2 YFSETQ. CDR3 size: 15 residues. V shed 3 bases, J shed 6 bases, and the junction held 0 bases outside the gene matches. The CDR3 loop reads CASSWTSGGAGELFF. CDR3 sequence (DNA): TGCGCCAGCAGCTGGACTAGCGGGGGGGCCGGGGAGCTGTTTTTT.

The chain joins TRBV27 to TRBJ1-2; no definite D call. The V and J ends lost 5 bases and 2 bases respectively, with 12 bases between them. The CDR3 extends over 14 amino acids. CDR1 MNHEY and CDR2 SMNVEV come from the germline V gene (reference sequence). The CDR3 DNA reads as TGTGCCAGCAGTCCATCCGGGTCGAACTATGGCTACACCTTC. It specifies CASSPSGSNYGYTF.

J is TRBJ2-3 and V is TRBV5-1; 7 bases align to TRBD1. The V segment lost 3 bases and the J segment 4 bases; nucleotides outside the gene matches: 11. The CDR3 is 16 residues long. The germline V gene has CDR1 SGHRS and CDR2 YFSETQ. The CDR3 coding sequence is TGCGCCAGCAGCTCGTTACAGGGGTCGGGGTCAGATACGCAGTATTTT. It specifies CASSSLQGSGSDTQYF.

V is TRBV4-3 and J is TRBJ2-2; D is unclear. The V end was cut by 0 bases, the J end by 10 bases, with 6 bases between. The V gene's germline CDR1 is LGHNA and CDR2 YSLEER. The CDR3 has 12 residues. CDR3: CASSQDSVELFF. CDR3 in DNA: TGCGCCAGCAGCCAAGATTCCGTGGAGCTGTTTTTT.

Comment on this clone: The junction departs from the called germline gene at one end, perhaps through a read error. The CDR3 sequence is CASSLGPRGNNEKLFF. DNA of the CDR3: TGTGCCAGCAGTTTAGGCCCCAGGGGTAATAATGAAAAACTGTTTTTT. This chain links TRBV7-9 with TRBJ1-4; perhaps TRBD1 as D (6 bases). Per germline, CDR1 SEHNR and CDR2 FQNEAQ (reference sequence). This CDR3 spans 16 amino acids.

The chain joins TRBV30 to TRBJ2-5; D is unresolved. The last part of the DNA fits TRBJ2-7 better; the J call may be wrong. Germline values: CDR1 GTSNPN, CDR2 SVGIG (reference sequence). CDR3 length equals 13 residues. DNA of the CDR3: TGTGCCTGGAGTGTCGGGCAGAACTACGAGCAGTACTTC. It codes for CAWSVGQNYEQYF.

This clone was seen only once. This chain connects TRBV6-1 to TRBJ1-1, with unresolved D. Trimming removed 6 bases at V and 4 bases at J, with 12 bases between. CDR1 and CDR2 (germline): MNHNS, SASEGT. The length of the CDR3 is 13 residues. The DNA for the CDR3 is TGTGCCAGCAGCGCTTCAGTAATCACTGAAGCTTTCTTT. Translating it yields CASSASVITEAFF.

This chain uses TRBV2 with TRBJ2-3, with TRBD2 matching 9 bases. Losses at the gene ends were 2 bases for V and 0 bases for J; bases not matched to a gene: 3. This CDR3 is 16 amino acids long. CDR1 SNHLY and CDR2 FYNNEI come from the germline V gene. In DNA form, the CDR3 reads TGTGCCAGCAGTGAAACTCTAGCGGGGAGCACAGATACGCAGTATTTT. It translates to CASSETLAGSTDTQYF.

This chain uses TRBV2 with TRBJ2-1; TRBD1 agrees at 10 bases. This CDR3 has 14 residues. V was pared by 7 bases and J by 7 bases, with 7 bases of the junction left unmatched. Germline V CDR1 and CDR2: SNHLY, FYNNEI. In DNA, the CDR3 is TGTGCCAGCACCCCGGACAGGGGGGTGAATGAGCAGTTCTTC. Its protein product is CASTPDRGVNEQFF.

The chain recombines TRBV7-9 with TRBJ2-1, with 10 bases fitting TRBD1. The CDR3 loop spans 15 amino acids. CDR1 and CDR2 (germline): SEHNR, FQNEAQ (reference sequence). The V gene end was trimmed by 4 bases and the J gene end by 8 bases; junction bases not matched to a gene: 8. The CDR3 DNA reads as TGTGCCAGCAGCTCCCGGGACAGGGGATCCTATGAGCAGTTCTTC. It encodes CASSSRDRGSYEQFF.